This entry lists 18 T cell receptor beta chains sequenced from one sample in a study of shared clonotypes between healthy human individuals. Using immunoSEQ multiplex PCR, the repertoire was profiled, and TCRdb retains in-frame clones only, with some absent. The sample lists about a million clones, approximately 80% seen once, with about 1.5% in the top ten. The sample was memory CD4+ T cells sorted from blood. Described subset: CD45RA-negative fraction. The source of these receptors is a man between 18 and 29 years old in good health.

The rearrangement links TRBV19 to TRBJ2-1; TRBD2 matches at 10 bases. The CDR3 runs to 16 residues. The trim removed 1 base at V and 3 bases at J, leaving 3 bases unmatched. The germline V gene has CDR1 LNHDA and CDR2 SQIVND (reference sequence). In DNA form, the CDR3 reads TGTGCCAGTAGTATAGTGGCTAGCGGGAGCTACAATGAGCAGTTCTTC. Translation gives CASSIVASGSYNEQFF.

This rearrangement joins TRBV27 to TRBJ1-6; weak D call: TRBD1 (6 bases). The CDR3 totals 18 residues. V was cut by 6 bases and J by 2 bases, with 20 bases left in between. Germline CDR1 reads MNHEY; CDR2 reads SMNVEV (reference sequence). For the CDR3, the DNA is TGTGCCAGCAGGTCACCGATAAAGGGGGGGACCTATAATTCACCCCTCCACTTT. Translation gives CASRSPIKGGTYNSPLHF.

The chain links TRBV9 to TRBJ2-1, with TRBD1 identical over 8 bases. This CDR3 comprises 13 residues. Germline-derived CDR1 and CDR2 are SGDLS and YYNGEE. Trimming took 5 bases from V and 6 from J; bases not matched to a gene: 4. The CDR3 here is CASRGQAGNEQFF. The CDR3 DNA is TGTGCCAGCAGGGGACAGGCGGGCAATGAGCAGTTCTTC.

The rearrangement links TRBV25-1 to TRBJ1-4; the D is unclear. The CDR3 is 15 amino acids. V was cut by 1 base and J by 1 base, with 7 bases left in between. Germline V lookup: CDR1 MGHDK, CDR2 SYGVNS. The CDR3 coding sequence is TGTGCCAGCAGTGAATCGAGGGTAACTAATGAAAAACTGTTTTTT. Translated, it gives CASSESRVTNEKLFF.

The chain couples TRBV18 to TRBJ2-1; TRBD2 aligns across 10 bases. Germline V gene sequence: CDR1 KGHSH, CDR2 LQKENI. The CDR3 runs to 15 residues. With V trimmed by 0 bases and J by 6 bases, 2 bases remained unmatched. The CDR3 coding sequence is TGTGCCAGCTCACCACCTGGACTAGCGGCCAATGAGCAGTTCTTC. This encodes CASSPPGLAANEQFF.

V and J are TRBV10-2 and TRBJ2-3; D is perhaps TRBD1 or TRBD2 (5 bases each). This CDR3 is 18 amino acids long. Deletions cut 3 bases from V and 3 bases from J, with 22 bases between. Germline loops: CDR1 WSHSY, CDR2 SAAADI. The CDR3 loop reads CASSDIWGKPGSTDTQYF. CDR3 DNA sequence: TGCGCCAGCAGTGATATCTGGGGGAAACCGGGATCAACAGATACGCAGTATTTT.

The chain employs TRBV2 and TRBJ2-7; 9 positions match TRBD1. CDR1 SNHLY and CDR2 FYNNEI come from the germline V gene. Trimming removed 7 bases from V and 3 bases from J; junction bases left unmatched: 7. The CDR3 is 14 residues long. Here the CDR3 reads CASKLQGAIYEQYF. The CDR3 nucleotides are TGTGCCAGCAAACTACAGGGGGCAATCTACGAGCAGTACTTC.

The chain carries TRBV28 and TRBJ1-2; the D is unclear. This CDR3 spans 12 amino acids. The germline gives CDR1 MDHEN, CDR2 SYDVKM. Trimming took 2 bases from V and 7 from J, leaving 8 bases between them. The CDR3 sequence is CASSLNRLGYTF. CDR3 sequence (DNA): TGTGCCAGCAGTTTAAATAGACTTGGCTACACCTTC.

This clone showed up just once. This chain connects TRBV28 to TRBJ2-7; 8 nucleotides line up with TRBD1. Per the germline V gene, CDR1 is MDHEN and CDR2 is SYDVKM. The length of the CDR3 is 14 residues. V gave up 9 bases and J gave up 0 bases; unmatched junction bases: 7. This CDR3 is CASRDRLSSYEQYF. CDR3 nucleotide sequence: TGTGCCAGTAGGGACAGGCTAAGCTCCTACGAGCAGTACTTC. Full variable domain (rest looked up from reference TRBV28 and TRBJ2-7): DVKVTQSSRYLVKRTGEKVFLECVQDMDHENMFWYRQDPGLGLRLIYFSYDVKMKEKGDIPEGYSVSREKKERFSLILESASTNQTSMYLCASRDRLSSYEQYFGPGTRLTVT.

The rearrangement joins TRBV2 to TRBJ2-5; D not certain. The germline gives CDR1 SNHLY, CDR2 FYNNEI. V lost 4 bases and J 2 bases, leaving 14 bases between the germline ends. This CDR3 comprises 15 residues. CDR3 sequence reads: CASSGVGSPQETQYF. CDR3 DNA sequence: TGTGCCAGCAGTGGGGTAGGGTCCCCACAAGAGACCCAGTACTTC.

The V call is TRBV10-1, the J call TRBJ2-2; D is ambiguous. V was cut by 5 bases and J by 2 bases, with 9 bases left in between. This CDR3 is built from 14 residues. Germline V gene data show CDR1 as WNHNN and CDR2 as SYGVQD (reference sequence). CDR3 bases: TGCGCCAGCAGTCTAACAGCCAACACCGGGGAGCTGTTTTTT. Amino acid sequence: CASSLTANTGELFF.

This chain uses TRBV15 with TRBJ2-7, with 7 bases matching TRBD2. This CDR3 has 13 amino acids. The V gene's germline CDR1 is LNHNV and CDR2 YYDKDF (reference sequence). The V segment lost 3 bases and the J segment 4 bases; nucleotides outside the gene matches: 3. This chain's CDR3 is CATSRASGYEQYF. As DNA, the CDR3 is TGTGCCACCAGCAGGGCTAGCGGATACGAGCAGTACTTC.

Remarks on this clone: This may arise from a read error, as a much more abundant clone is one base away. V gene TRBV5-4 combines with J gene TRBJ1-5; possible D gene TRBD1, 5 bases. The CDR3 is 13 amino acids. The germline CDR1 and CDR2 sequences are SGHNT and YYREEE (reference sequence). Trimming took off 3 bases at V and 3 bases at J, with 7 bases between the two ends. The CDR3 DNA sequence: TGTGCCAGCAGCTCCGGGGCCAATCAGCCCCAGCATTTT. Amino acid sequence: CASSSGANQPQHF.

This clone was seen just once. This chain connects TRBV13 to TRBJ1-1; D unclear. Trimming shortened V by 5 bases and J by 8 bases, and 9 bases separated the two germline ends. Germline V gene lookup returns CDR1 PRHDT and CDR2 FYEKMQ (reference sequence). The CDR3 length is 11 residues. This CDR3 is CASSRNREAFF. The DNA for the CDR3 is TGTGCCAGCAGCCGAAACAGAGAAGCTTTCTTT.

The gene calls are TRBV6-5 and TRBJ2-4; D is perhaps TRBD2 (6 bases). Trimming stripped 6 bases from V and 5 bases from J, with 17 bases between. CDR3 length: 15 residues. Germline-derived CDR1 and CDR2 are MNHEY and SVGAGI. In DNA form, the CDR3 reads TGTGCCAGCAGCCTATATGGTAGCGGAGAAAACATTCAGTACTTC. Translation gives CASSLYGSGENIQYF.

As to this clone: This specimen includes other DNA sequences encoding the same CDR3. The chain carries TRBV28 and TRBJ1-4, with TRBD1 as a possible D gene (6 bases). Trimming removed 5 bases from V and 5 bases from J, with 9 bases in between. The CDR3 is made up of 13 amino acids. Germline V gene sequence: CDR1 MDHEN, CDR2 SYDVKM. CDR3 sequence: CASSPGQNEKLFF. The CDR3 coding sequence is TGTGCCAGCAGTCCGGGACAAAATGAAAAACTGTTTTTT. The full variable domain, its missing parts supplied by reference TRBV28 and TRBJ1-4, is DVKVTQSSRYLVKRTGEKVFLECVQDMDHENMFWYRQDPGLGLRLIYFSYDVKMKEKGDIPEGYSVSREKKERFSLILESASTNQTSMYLCASSPGQNEKLFFGSGTQLSVL.

This rearrangement joins TRBV9 to TRBJ2-3; 7 positions match TRBD1. The CDR3 consists of 17 residues. The germline V gene encodes CDR1 SGDLS and CDR2 YYNGEE. V dropped 4 bases and J dropped 1; count of bases not matched to a gene: 12. CDR3 DNA: TGTGCCAGCAGCCCCAGTAGATGGGACAGTGGCACAGATACGCAGTATTTT. Its protein product is CASSPSRWDSGTDTQYF.

This chain joins TRBV29-1 and TRBJ2-5; 7 positions agree with TRBD2. After removal of 7 bases from V and 1 base from J, the junction contained 15 bases not matched to a gene. Germline V CDR1 and CDR2: SQVTM, ANQGSEA. The length of the CDR3 is 16 residues. CDR3 bases: TGCAGCGCCATCCCCATGCGGGAGAGGGCCCAAGAGACCCAGTACTTC. As protein: CSAIPMRERAQETQYF.